This TCR beta chain appears in the sequencing data of a study of blood T cell repertoires in COVID-19. Turning to the study itself: Acute and convalescent COVID-19 specimens originated in the United States, Italy and Spain.

Authors' analysis steps: Nucleated cell counts were estimated from reference gene primer amplification. Here immunoSEQ multiplex PCR was the method, and the copy in TCRdb shows in-frame clones only, minus some. V and J calls and clone size are those listed in that table; D and trimming were worked out from the DNA. Among under 300,000 clones, roughly nine tenths were seen once, and the ten largest hold about 6.3%. Trimming took 5 bases from V and 5 from J; bases not matched to a gene: 14. This CDR3 region has 17 residues. The germline CDR1 and CDR2 sequences are LNHDA and SQIVND (reference sequence). Participants, roughly 18 to 100 years old, spanned about two dozen US areas. Donors were grouped by their self-reported clinical history.

The rearrangement links TRBV19 to TRBJ2-1; 8 positions match TRBD2. Specimen: PBMCs or T cells enriched from blood (not recorded which). The sequence came from a woman aged 25-40 years with acute COVID-19. CDR3 in amino acids: CASSPRFDSGIDNEQFF. The DNA of the CDR3 is TGTGCCAGTAGTCCCCGGTTCGATAGCGGGATCGACAATGAGCAGTTCTTC.